This T cell receptor (beta chain) derives from a study of CD8 T cells in ankylosing spondylitis. Study-level results: Typical of ankylosing spondylitis blood, it appeared, was a TCR beta motif of eight highly homologous variants.

This clonotype was picked up a small number of times. Its specificity is not known. Quantitative 5'-RACE with molecular barcodes generated TCR beta libraries. TCRdb reprocessed the 5' RACE reads via MiXCR and lists one record per CDR3 protein. The sample includes 450,000 or so distinct CDR3 sequences, 25% to 30% of them seen just once. Material: blood, either unsorted or a sorted T cell fraction (not recorded which). This clonotype originated in a male donor with ankylosing spondylitis.

The CDR3 here is CASSLDRPGANVLTF. The DNA for the CDR3 is TGCGCCAGCAGCCTCGACAGGCCCGGGGCCAACGTCCTGACTTTC. The gene calls are TRBV5-1 and TRBJ2-6; a possible D gene is TRBD1 (6 bases). The germline gives CDR1 SGHRS, CDR2 YFSETQ. V lost 4 bases, J lost 4 bases, and 12 bases lay in between. The CDR3 loop spans 15 amino acids.